These T cell receptor beta chains were read from a single sample in a study of CD8 T cells in ankylosing spondylitis. TCRdb processed the 5' RACE reads anew with MiXCR; each CDR3 protein has one entry. The sample includes hundreds of thousands of distinct CDR3 sequences, approximately 20% of them seen just once. The material sequenced was blood, either unsorted or a sorted T cell fraction (not recorded which). The source of these receptors is a male donor with ankylosing spondylitis or in good health (not recorded which). The CDR3 runs from the conserved cysteine through the conserved F or W.

j_call: TRBJ2-2; v_call: TRBV5-1; cdr3_aa: CASSLGLAGVGTGELFF
j_call: TRBJ1-4; v_call: TRBV6-1; cdr3_aa: CASRDRPDEKLFF
j_call: TRBJ2-1; v_call: TRBV10-3; cdr3_aa: CAISERPAREQFF
j_call: TRBJ2-5; v_call: TRBV12-3/TRBV12-4; cdr3_aa: CASRPPQYQETQYF
j_call: TRBJ1-6; v_call: TRBV12-3/TRBV12-4; cdr3_aa: CASSPDRHNSPLHF
j_call: TRBJ2-3; v_call: TRBV5-1; cdr3_aa: CASSLGLAGAADTQYF
j_call: TRBJ2-1; v_call: TRBV27; cdr3_aa: CASSLREGFYNEQFF
j_call: TRBJ2-2; v_call: TRBV29-1; cdr3_aa: CSVVLGSNTGELFF
j_call: TRBJ2-1; v_call: TRBV12-3/TRBV12-4; cdr3_aa: CASSFFVASDEQFF
j_call: TRBJ2-3; v_call: TRBV20-1; cdr3_aa: CSAPERAVSTDTQYF
j_call: TRBJ2-1; v_call: TRBV20-1; cdr3_aa: CSARITGTQGDEQFF
j_call: TRBJ2-3; v_call: TRBV29-1; cdr3_aa: CSVEGPSGQGVDTQYF
j_call: TRBJ2-4; v_call: TRBV14; cdr3_aa: CASSQGDSLIGKNIQYF
j_call: TRBJ1-1; v_call: TRBV11-2; cdr3_aa: CASSSDRGEAFF
j_call: TRBJ2-3; v_call: TRBV10-3; cdr3_aa: CAISESQGAADTQYF
j_call: TRBJ2-2; v_call: TRBV9; cdr3_aa: CASSVGVTGGLFF
j_call: TRBJ2-3; v_call: TRBV9; cdr3_aa: CASSVGGWSTDTQYF
j_call: TRBJ1-1; v_call: TRBV18; cdr3_aa: CASSSGTGRNTEAFF
j_call: TRBJ2-2; v_call: TRBV20-1; cdr3_aa: CSAKGASGDTGELFF
j_call: TRBJ1-1; v_call: TRBV12-3/TRBV12-4; cdr3_aa: CASSLAGPNTEAFF